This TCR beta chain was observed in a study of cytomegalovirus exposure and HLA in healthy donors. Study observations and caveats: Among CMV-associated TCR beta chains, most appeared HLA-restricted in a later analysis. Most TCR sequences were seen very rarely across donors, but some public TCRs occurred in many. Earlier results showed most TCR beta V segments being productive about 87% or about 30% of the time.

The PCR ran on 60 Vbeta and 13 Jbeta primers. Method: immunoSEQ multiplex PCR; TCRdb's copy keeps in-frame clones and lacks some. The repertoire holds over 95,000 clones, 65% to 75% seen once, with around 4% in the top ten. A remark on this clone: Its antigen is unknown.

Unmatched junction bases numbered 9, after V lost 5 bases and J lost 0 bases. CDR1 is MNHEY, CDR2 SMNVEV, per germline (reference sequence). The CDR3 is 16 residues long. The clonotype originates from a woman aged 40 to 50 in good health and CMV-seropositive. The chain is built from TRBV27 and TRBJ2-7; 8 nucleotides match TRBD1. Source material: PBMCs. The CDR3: CASSRLDRGSSYEQYF. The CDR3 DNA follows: TGTGCCAGCAGTCGCCTAGACAGGGGAAGCTCCTACGAGCAGTACTTC.